One and the same sample provided the 16 T cell receptor beta chains below, sequenced in a study of blood T cell repertoires in COVID-19. The table came from immunoSEQ multiplex PCR; TCRdb's copy has only in-frame clones and leaves some out. The sample lists 27,000 or so clones; roughly 90% were seen once. Sequences were obtained from peripheral blood. The receptors stem from a human donor with active COVID-19. The donor label of this sample is uncertain.

The J gene is TRBJ2-1, the V gene TRBV7-2; 8 bases fit TRBD2. The length of the CDR3 is 19 residues. The germline CDR1 and CDR2 sequences are SGHTA and FQGNSA. Trimming cost V 4 bases and J 4 bases; bases outside gene matches: 18. The chain's CDR3 is CASSSRGRLATERYNEQFF. The CDR3, as DNA: TGTGCCAGCAGCTCTAGAGGGCGACTAGCGACAGAGCGTTACAATGAGCAGTTCTTC.

J is TRBJ2-7 and V is TRBV5-4; 10 bases map to TRBD1. Germline V gene lookup returns CDR1 SGHNT and CDR2 YYREEE (reference sequence). This CDR3 has 15 amino acids. Trimming removed 3 bases from V and 3 bases from J; junction bases left unmatched: 6. CDR3 DNA sequence: TGTGCCAGCAGCTCGCCGGGACAGGGGCACTACGAGCAGTACTTC. Its protein product is CASSSPGQGHYEQYF.

The V call is TRBV29-1, the J call TRBJ2-3; D unresolved. V lost 4 bases, J lost 2 bases, and 16 bases lay in between. CDR3 size: 15 residues. Germline loops: CDR1 SQVTM, CDR2 ANQGSEA. CDR3 loop: CSVVATAPITDTQYF. DNA for the CDR3: TGCAGCGTTGTAGCCACCGCTCCTATCACAGATACGCAGTATTTT.

This chain joins TRBV2 and TRBJ1-1; D is unclear. Germline V gives CDR1 SNHLY, CDR2 FYNNEI. This CDR3 contains 14 residues. Trimming took 4 bases from V and 2 from J, leaving 11 bases between them. The CDR3 protein is CASSVGLPNTEAFF. CDR3 coding DNA: TGTGCCAGCAGTGTTGGTCTACCCAACACTGAAGCTTTCTTT. Full variable domain (remainder filled in from reference TRBV2 and TRBJ1-1): EPEVTQTPSHQVTQMGQEVILRCVPISNHLYFYWYRQILGQKVEFLVSFYNNEISEKSEIFDDQFSVERPDGSNFTLKIRSTKLEDSAMYFCASSVGLPNTEAFFGQGTRLTVV.

This CDR3 reads CATSSGVQETQYF. CDR3 in DNA: TGTGCCACCAGTTCAGGGGTACAAGAGACCCAGTACTTC. V usage is TRBV24-1 and J usage is TRBJ2-5, with D perhaps TRBD1 (6 bases). The V gene's germline CDR1 is KGHDR and CDR2 SFDVKD. V lost 6 bases and J lost 2, with 9 bases in between. The CDR3 length is 13 residues.

CDR3 coding DNA: TGTGCCAGCGTCCAGCCCGGACAGGGGACCGGGGAGCTGTTTTTT. Translation: CASVQPGQGTGELFF. V usage is TRBV6-5 and J usage is TRBJ2-2; TRBD1 matches at 9 bases. Germline loops: CDR1 MNHEY, CDR2 SVGAGI. The CDR3 consists of 15 residues. V trimming: 8 bases; J trimming: 5 bases; junction bases outside the gene matches: 9.

The rearrangement joins TRBV27 to TRBJ1-1; perhaps TRBD1 as D (5 bases). The CDR3 length is 15 residues. Germline V lookup: CDR1 MNHEY, CDR2 SMNVEV (reference sequence). The V end lost 2 bases, the J end lost 4 bases, and 14 bases lay between the germline ends. The CDR3 nucleotides read TGTGCCAGCAGTTTACGTCAGGGTTGGGGCACTGAAGCTTTCTTT. Its translation is CASSLRQGWGTEAFF.

This chain links TRBV7-2 with TRBJ2-1; maybe TRBD2 (5 bases). V dropped 6 bases and J dropped 0 bases, with 9 bases sitting between them. The CDR3 runs to 14 residues. The V gene's germline CDR1 is SGHTA and CDR2 FQGNSA. The CDR3 here is CASRLTSSYNEQFF. The CDR3 region has the DNA TGTGCCAGCAGGCTTACTAGCTCCTACAATGAGCAGTTCTTC.

This sequence joins TRBV2 and TRBJ2-5; 9 nucleotides agree with TRBD2. The CDR3 loop spans 16 amino acids. V was pared by 1 base and J by 0 bases, with 3 bases of the junction left unmatched. The germline CDR1 and CDR2 sequences are SNHLY and FYNNEI. Here the CDR3 reads CASSEGAGGYQETQYF. The CDR3 coding sequence is TGTGCCAGCAGTGAAGGTGCGGGGGGGTACCAAGAGACCCAGTACTTC.

The V and J genes are TRBV24-1 and TRBJ2-1; D possibly corresponds to TRBD1 (6 bases). Trimming shortened V by 4 bases and J by 1 base, and 13 bases separated the two germline ends. The CDR3 spans 16 residues. Germline CDR1 reads KGHDR; CDR2 reads SFDVKD. This CDR3 reads CATSDPTGNSYNEQFF. CDR3 sequence (DNA): TGTGCCACCAGTGACCCCACAGGGAATTCCTACAATGAGCAGTTCTTC.

The rearrangement joins TRBV28 to TRBJ2-7; 8 bases line up with TRBD2. The junction had 15 bases not matched to a gene; V was cut back by 5 bases and J by 3 bases. CDR1 and CDR2 (germline): MDHEN, SYDVKM. The CDR3 contains 17 residues. The CDR3 loop reads CASSPPMTSARLYEQYF. CDR3 sequence (DNA): TGTGCCAGCAGTCCCCCAATGACTAGCGCCAGGCTCTACGAGCAGTACTTC. Full variable domain (missing parts from reference TRBV28 and TRBJ2-7): DVKVTQSSRYLVKRTGEKVFLECVQDMDHENMFWYRQDPGLGLRLIYFSYDVKMKEKGDIPEGYSVSREKKERFSLILESASTNQTSMYLCASSPPMTSARLYEQYFGPGTRLTVT.

CDR3 sequence (DNA): TGCGCCAGCAGCCAAGCGGCCCTAGCGGGGGATACGCAGTATTTT. Residues: CASSQAALAGDTQYF. V and J are TRBV4-1 and TRBJ2-3; 9 nucleotides line up with TRBD2. The CDR3 sequence is 15 residues long. The junction had 5 bases not matched to a gene; V was cut back by 1 base and J by 6 bases. In germline, CDR1 is MGHRA, CDR2 YSYEKL.

This chain uses TRBV11-2 with TRBJ2-1; 9 positions match TRBD2. With 4 bases clipped from V and 7 bases from J, the junction kept 2 bases outside the gene matches. CDR3 length: 13 residues. Germline CDR1 and CDR2: SGHAT and FQNNGV. CDR3 sequence: CASSWLAGNEQFF. CDR3 nucleotide sequence: TGTGCCAGCAGCTGGCTAGCGGGGAATGAGCAGTTCTTC.

This clone was counted a single time. V gene TRBV5-4 combines with J gene TRBJ2-5, with 9 bases lining up with TRBD2. V lost 4 bases, J lost 5 bases, and 9 bases stayed unmatched. Germline CDR1 and CDR2: SGHNT and YYREEE (reference sequence). The CDR3 runs to 15 residues. The CDR3 reads CASSTGRGGSETQYF. DNA for the CDR3: TGTGCCAGCAGCACTGGGCGGGGGGGGTCGGAGACCCAGTACTTC.

The J gene is TRBJ2-5, the V gene TRBV18; no firm D call. The CDR3 extends over 15 amino acids. V was clipped by 6 bases and J by 2 bases, with 16 bases between them. The germline gives CDR1 KGHSH, CDR2 LQKENI. The CDR3 region has the DNA TGTGCCAGCTCCGCAGATTGGGCGAATCAAGAGACCCAGTACTTC. Translation gives CASSADWANQETQYF.

This clone was seen a single time. The chain couples TRBV5-1 to TRBJ2-1, with 11 bases matching TRBD2. This CDR3 region has 15 residues. Losses at the gene ends were 4 bases for V and 7 bases for J; bases not matched to a gene: 7. Germline CDR1 is SGHRS and CDR2 is YFSETQ. CDR3 sequence (DNA): TGCGCCAGCAGCAAACTAGCGGGAGAAGCAAATGAGCAGTTCTTC. It encodes CASSKLAGEANEQFF.